The 20 T cell receptor beta chains presented below share a single source sample, sequenced in a study of CXCR3-negative and CXCR3-positive naive CD8 T cells. UMI-labeled 5' RACE TRB cDNA libraries were prepared from the cells. With the 5' RACE reads reprocessed, TCRdb shows one record per CDR3 protein and no DNA. This sample's clone table lists some 50,000 distinct CDR3 sequences. Their antigens remain unidentified. Study findings and constraints: The study found more hydrophobic TRB CDR3s in CXCR3-positive naive cells than in CXCR3-negative naive cells.

The specimen was naive CXCR3+ CD8+ T cells from blood. Specified subset: CD45RO-CCR7+CD27+CD95- naive CD8+ T cells expressing CXCR3 (TNR3+). The receptors stem from a human donor in good health. Some clones in this sample may be carry-over from other donors' samples.

This chain joins TRBV7-2 and TRBJ1-1. The CDR3 is 13 amino acids. Germline assignment: CDR1 SGHTA and CDR2 FQGNSA. CDR3 sequence: CASSLVAGGEAFF.

The chain links TRBV29-1 to TRBJ2-7; the TCRdb D gene call, TRBD1, has no DNA to confirm it. CDR1 is SQVTM, CDR2 ANQGSEA, per germline. CDR3 size: 13 residues. The CDR3 reads CSVETGEPYEQYF.

This chain links TRBV19 with TRBJ1-2. The CDR3 totals 16 residues. CDR1 LNHDA and CDR2 SQIVND come from the germline V gene (reference sequence). The CDR3: CASSPVGALGNYGYTF.

The V and J genes are TRBV5-1 and TRBJ1-1; absent DNA, TCRdb's TRBD1 call cannot be checked. Germline V gene lookup returns CDR1 SGHRS and CDR2 YFSETQ. CDR3 size: 15 residues. The CDR3 here is CASSLADRGWTEAFF.

The genes are TRBV15 and TRBJ2-1; TCRdb names TRBD2, which stays unverified in the absence of DNA. This CDR3 region has 16 residues. Germline CDR1 is LNHNV and CDR2 is YYDKDF (reference sequence). The chain's CDR3 is CATSRDYLAGYNEQFF.

The CDR3 is CASSFQDWNEQFF. The chain employs TRBV5-1 and TRBJ2-1; TCRdb's D call, TRBD2, is unchecked because there is no DNA. This CDR3 comprises 13 residues. Germline V gives CDR1 SGHRS, CDR2 YFSETQ.

Here the CDR3 reads CSARVSSTDTQYF. The genes are TRBV20-1 and TRBJ2-3. The CDR3 extends over 13 amino acids. Per germline, CDR1 DFQATT and CDR2 SNEGSKA (reference sequence).

The chain has TRBV6-5 and TRBJ2-1. Germline CDR1 and CDR2: MNHEY and SVGAGI. This CDR3 is built from 14 residues. CDR3 in amino acids: CASSYLSSYNEQFF.

V usage is TRBV28 and J usage is TRBJ1-3; there is no DNA to check the TCRdb D call of TRBD1. The CDR3 consists of 15 residues. The germline V gene encodes CDR1 MDHEN and CDR2 SYDVKM. The CDR3 sequence: CASSLIRGSGNTIYF.

The rearrangement links TRBV6-5 to TRBJ1-5; TCRdb reports TRBD1, a call that lacks DNA to check it against. Germline V gene lookup returns CDR1 MNHEY and CDR2 SVGAGI. This CDR3 region has 15 residues. The CDR3 is CASRQDREGNQPQHF.

V and J are TRBV6-1 and TRBJ2-6. The CDR3 is made up of 15 amino acids. CDR1 MNHNS and CDR2 SASEGT come from the germline V gene. The CDR3 region is CASSEVSSGANVLTF.

The J gene is TRBJ2-6, the V gene TRBV3-1. The CDR3 length is 15 residues. In germline, CDR1 is LGHDT, CDR2 YNNKEL (reference sequence). The CDR3 loop reads CANSQGVGGANVLTF.

The chain employs TRBV29-1 and TRBJ1-4. This CDR3 has 13 residues. The germline V gene has CDR1 SQVTM and CDR2 ANQGSEA. CDR3 region: CSVQGIANEKLFF.

The chain combines TRBV7-3 with TRBJ1-1; with no DNA, the TCRdb D assignment of TRBD1 cannot be verified. Germline CDR1 is SGHTA and CDR2 is FQGTGA. The CDR3 extends over 14 amino acids. The CDR3 sequence is CASSTGQGRTEAFF.

The chain combines TRBV2 with TRBJ2-6. Germline V lookup: CDR1 SNHLY, CDR2 FYNNEI. CDR3 length equals 15 residues. The CDR3 spells CASSATSSGANVLTF.

The chain combines TRBV6-2 or TRBV6-3 with TRBJ2-1; TCRdb calls TRBD1, which cannot be checked without DNA. Germline V gene lookup returns CDR1 MNHEY and CDR2 SVGEGT. The length of the CDR3 is 13 residues. CDR3 residues: CASDDWGLGEQFF.

The chain employs TRBV7-9 and TRBJ2-7; TCRdb lists TRBD1, though no DNA is available to test this call. CDR3 size: 17 residues. From germline, CDR1 is SEHNR and CDR2 FQNEAQ (reference sequence). The CDR3 is CASSGEWAVAGSYEQYF.

The V gene is TRBV6-2 or TRBV6-3, the J gene TRBJ2-1. CDR1 and CDR2 from the germline V gene are MNHEY and SVGEGT. The CDR3 has 16 residues. The CDR3 reads CASIALSVVGHNEQFF.

The V call is TRBV7-9, the J call TRBJ2-7; TCRdb calls TRBD1, which cannot be checked without DNA. Germline V gene sequence: CDR1 SEHNR, CDR2 FQNEAQ (reference sequence). The CDR3 has 14 amino acids. CDR3 loop: CASSLGGNGYEQYF.

J is TRBJ1-5 and V is TRBV20-1; TCRdb's D call of TRBD1 is untestable without DNA. The CDR3 extends over 14 amino acids. The V gene's germline CDR1 is DFQATT and CDR2 SNEGSKA (reference sequence). CDR3: CSAGTDLMDQPQHF.